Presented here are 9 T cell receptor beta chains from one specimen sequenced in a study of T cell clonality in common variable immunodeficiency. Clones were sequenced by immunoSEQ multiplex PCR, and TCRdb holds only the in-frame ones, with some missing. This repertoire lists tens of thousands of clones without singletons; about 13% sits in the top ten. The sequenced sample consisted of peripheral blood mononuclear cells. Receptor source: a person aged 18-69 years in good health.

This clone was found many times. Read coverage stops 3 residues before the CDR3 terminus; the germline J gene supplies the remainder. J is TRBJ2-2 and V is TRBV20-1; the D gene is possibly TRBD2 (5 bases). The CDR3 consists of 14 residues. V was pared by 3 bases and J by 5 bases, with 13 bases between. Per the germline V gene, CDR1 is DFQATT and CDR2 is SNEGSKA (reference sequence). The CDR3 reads CSASPPPGTGELFF. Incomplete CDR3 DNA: TGCAGTGCTAGCCCCCCCCCGGGGACCGGGGAG.

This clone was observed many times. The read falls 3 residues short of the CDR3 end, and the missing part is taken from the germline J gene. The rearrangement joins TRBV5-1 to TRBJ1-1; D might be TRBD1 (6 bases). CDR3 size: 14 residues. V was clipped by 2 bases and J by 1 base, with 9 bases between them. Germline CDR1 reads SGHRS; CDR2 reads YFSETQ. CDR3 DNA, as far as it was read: TGCGCCAGCAGCTTCAGGGGTTCGAACACTGAA. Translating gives CASSFRGSNTE. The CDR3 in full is CASSFRGSNTEAFF.

CDR3 loop: CASSRGGGNEKLFF. The covered CDR3 bases are TGTGCCAGCAGTCGAGGGGGGGGTAATGAAAAG. The J gene is TRBJ2-2, the V gene TRBV2, with D possibly being TRBD2 (7 bases). The CDR3 end lies 3 residues beyond the end of the read and is filled in from the germline J gene. CDR3 size: 14 residues. Germline V gene sequence: CDR1 SNHLY, CDR2 FYNNEI.

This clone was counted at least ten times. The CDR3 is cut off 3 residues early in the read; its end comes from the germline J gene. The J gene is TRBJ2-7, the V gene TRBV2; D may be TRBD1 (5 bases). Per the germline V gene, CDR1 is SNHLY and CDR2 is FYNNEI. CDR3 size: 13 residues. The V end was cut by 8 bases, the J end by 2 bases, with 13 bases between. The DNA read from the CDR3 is TGTGCCAGCCAGGACACAGGAGCCTACGAG. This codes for CASQDTGAYE. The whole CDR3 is CASQDTGAYEQYF. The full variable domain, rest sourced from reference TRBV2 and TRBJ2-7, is EPEVTQTPSHQVTQMGQEVILRCVPISNHLYFYWYRQILGQKVEFLVSFYNNEISEKSEIFDDQFSVERPDGSNFTLKIRSTKLEDSAMYFCASQDTGAYEQYFGPGTRLTVT.

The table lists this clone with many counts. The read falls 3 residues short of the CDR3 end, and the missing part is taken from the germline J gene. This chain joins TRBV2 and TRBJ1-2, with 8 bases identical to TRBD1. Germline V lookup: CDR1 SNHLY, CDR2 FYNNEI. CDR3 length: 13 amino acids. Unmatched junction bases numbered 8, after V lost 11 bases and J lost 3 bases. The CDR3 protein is CAGIGQGDYGYTF. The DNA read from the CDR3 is TGTGCCGGGATAGGACAGGGTGACTATGGC.

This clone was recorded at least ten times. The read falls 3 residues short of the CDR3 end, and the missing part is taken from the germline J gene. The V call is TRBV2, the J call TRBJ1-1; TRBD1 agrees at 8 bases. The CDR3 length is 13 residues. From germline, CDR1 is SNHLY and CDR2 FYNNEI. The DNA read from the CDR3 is TGTGCAGCAGGGGGCGGTGGAAACACTGAA. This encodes CAAGGGGNTE. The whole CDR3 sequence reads CAAGGGGNTEAFF.

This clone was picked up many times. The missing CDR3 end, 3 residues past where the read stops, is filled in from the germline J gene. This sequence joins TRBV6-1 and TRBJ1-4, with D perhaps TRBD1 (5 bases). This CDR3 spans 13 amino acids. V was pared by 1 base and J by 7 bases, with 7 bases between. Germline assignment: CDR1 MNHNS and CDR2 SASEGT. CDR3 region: CASSEGGSEKLFF. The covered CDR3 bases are TGTGCCAGCAGTGAAGGGGGCAGTGAAAAA.

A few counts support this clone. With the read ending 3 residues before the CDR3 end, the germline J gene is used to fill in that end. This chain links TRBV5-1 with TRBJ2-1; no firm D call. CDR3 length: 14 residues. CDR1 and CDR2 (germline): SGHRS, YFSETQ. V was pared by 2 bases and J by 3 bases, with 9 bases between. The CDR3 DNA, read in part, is TGCGCCAGCAGCTTAGCGTCGGGCTACAATGAG. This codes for CASSLASGYNE. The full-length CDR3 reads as CASSLASGYNEQFF.

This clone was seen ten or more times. The CDR3 loop is CASSPVGVRTEAFF. CDR3 DNA (partial): TGTGCCAGCTCACCGGTCGGGGTGCGCACTGAA. This chain joins TRBV18 and TRBJ1-1; no firm D call. The read finishes 3 residues shy of the CDR3 end, and the germline J gene is used to complete it. Germline V gene data show CDR1 as KGHSH and CDR2 as LQKENI. The germline V and J ends were trimmed by 3 bases and 4 bases, with 12 bases remaining between them. The CDR3 is 14 amino acids.